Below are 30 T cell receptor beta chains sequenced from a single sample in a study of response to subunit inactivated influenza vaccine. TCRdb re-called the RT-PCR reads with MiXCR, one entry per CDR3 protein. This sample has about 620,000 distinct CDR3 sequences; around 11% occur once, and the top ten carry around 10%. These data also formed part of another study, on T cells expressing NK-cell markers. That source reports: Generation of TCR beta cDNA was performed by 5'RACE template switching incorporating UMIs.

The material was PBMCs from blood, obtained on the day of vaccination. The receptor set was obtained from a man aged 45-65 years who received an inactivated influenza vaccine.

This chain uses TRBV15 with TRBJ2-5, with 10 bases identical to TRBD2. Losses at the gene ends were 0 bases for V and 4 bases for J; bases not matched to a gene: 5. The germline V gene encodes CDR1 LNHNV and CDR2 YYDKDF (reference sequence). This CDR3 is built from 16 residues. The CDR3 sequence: CATSRDLAGVGETQYF. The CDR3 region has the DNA TGTGCCACCAGCAGAGATCTAGCGGGAGTTGGAGAGACCCAGTACTTC. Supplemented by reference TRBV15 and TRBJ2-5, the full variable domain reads DAMVIQNPRYQVTQFGKPVTLSCSQTLNHNVMYWYQQKSSQAPKLLFHYYDKDFNNEADTPDNFQSRRPNTSFCFLDIRSPGLGDTAMYLCATSRDLAGVGETQYFGPGTRLLVL.

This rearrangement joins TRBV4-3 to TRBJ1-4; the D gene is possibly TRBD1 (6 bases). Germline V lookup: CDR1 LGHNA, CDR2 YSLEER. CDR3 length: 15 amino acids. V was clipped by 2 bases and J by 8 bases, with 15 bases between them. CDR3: CASSQYSGVREKLFF. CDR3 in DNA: TGCGCCAGCAGCCAATACTCAGGGGTCAGAGAAAAACTGTTTTTT.

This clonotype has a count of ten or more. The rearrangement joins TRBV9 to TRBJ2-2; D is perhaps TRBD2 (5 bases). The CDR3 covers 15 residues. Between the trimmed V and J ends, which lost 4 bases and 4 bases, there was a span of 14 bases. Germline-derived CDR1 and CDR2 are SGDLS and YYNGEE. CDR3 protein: CASSPTGWGTGELFF. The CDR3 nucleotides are TGTGCCAGCAGCCCTACGGGATGGGGCACCGGGGAGCTGTTTTTT.

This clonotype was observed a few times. The CDR3 is CASSARPGTDTQYF. DNA for the CDR3: TGTGCCAGCAGTGCACGGCCCGGCACAGATACGCAGTATTTT. V and J are TRBV6-1 and TRBJ2-3, with D uncertain. CDR1 and CDR2 (germline): MNHNS, SASEGT. The CDR3 totals 14 residues. Trimming removed 4 bases at V and 1 base at J, with 9 bases between.

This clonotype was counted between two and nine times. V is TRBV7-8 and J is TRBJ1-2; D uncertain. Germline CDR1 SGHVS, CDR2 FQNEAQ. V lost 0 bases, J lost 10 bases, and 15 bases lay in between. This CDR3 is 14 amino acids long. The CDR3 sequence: CASSLAVVGVAYTF. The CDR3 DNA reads TGTGCCAGCAGCTTAGCGGTGGTTGGGGTTGCCTACACCTTC.

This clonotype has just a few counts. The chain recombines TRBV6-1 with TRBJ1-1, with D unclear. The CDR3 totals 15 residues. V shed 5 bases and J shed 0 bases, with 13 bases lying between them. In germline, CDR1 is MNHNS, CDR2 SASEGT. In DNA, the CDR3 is TGTGCCAGCAGTAAACGGACGGTAATGAACACTGAAGCTTTCTTT. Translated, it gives CASSKRTVMNTEAFF.

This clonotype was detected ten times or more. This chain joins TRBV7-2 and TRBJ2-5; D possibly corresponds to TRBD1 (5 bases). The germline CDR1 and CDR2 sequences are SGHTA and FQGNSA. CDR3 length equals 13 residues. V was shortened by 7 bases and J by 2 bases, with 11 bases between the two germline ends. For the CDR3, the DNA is TGTGCCAGCAACCCGACAGTACAAGAGACCCAGTACTTC. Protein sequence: CASNPTVQETQYF. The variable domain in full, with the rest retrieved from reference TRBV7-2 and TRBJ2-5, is GAGVSQSPSNKVTEKGKDVELRCDPISGHTALYWYRQSLGQGLEFLIYFQGNSAPDKSGLPSDRFSAERTGGSVSTLTIQRTQQEDSAVYLCASNPTVQETQYFGPGTRLLVL.

The CDR3 DNA sequence: TGCGCCAGCAGCTTAGCTAGCGGGGGCCGATTATCGGAGACCCAGTACTTC. Translated, it gives CASSLASGGRLSETQYF. V usage is TRBV5-1 and J usage is TRBJ2-5; TRBD2 agrees at 10 bases. CDR3 length equals 17 residues. The V gene's germline CDR1 is SGHRS and CDR2 YFSETQ. V was clipped by 2 bases and J by 5 bases; unmatched bases: 12. The whole variable domain, filled in from reference TRBV5-1 and TRBJ2-5, reads KAGVTQTPRYLIKTRGQQVTLSCSPISGHRSVSWYQQTPGQGLQFLFEYFSETQRNKGNFPGRFSGRQFSNSRSEMNVSTLELGDSALYLCASSLASGGRLSETQYFGPGTRLLVL.

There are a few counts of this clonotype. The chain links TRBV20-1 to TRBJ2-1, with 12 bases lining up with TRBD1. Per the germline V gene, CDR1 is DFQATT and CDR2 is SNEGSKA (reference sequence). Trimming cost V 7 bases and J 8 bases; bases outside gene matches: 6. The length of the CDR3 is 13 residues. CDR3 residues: CSVAGTGGHEQFF. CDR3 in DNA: TGCAGTGTCGCCGGGACAGGGGGCCATGAGCAGTTCTTC.

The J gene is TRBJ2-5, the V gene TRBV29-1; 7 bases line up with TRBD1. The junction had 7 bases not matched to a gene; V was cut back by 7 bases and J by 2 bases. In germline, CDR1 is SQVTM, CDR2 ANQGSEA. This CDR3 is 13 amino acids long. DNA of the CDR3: TGCAGCGGGACCGGGGACAGACAAGAGACCCAGTACTTC. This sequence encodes CSGTGDRQETQYF.

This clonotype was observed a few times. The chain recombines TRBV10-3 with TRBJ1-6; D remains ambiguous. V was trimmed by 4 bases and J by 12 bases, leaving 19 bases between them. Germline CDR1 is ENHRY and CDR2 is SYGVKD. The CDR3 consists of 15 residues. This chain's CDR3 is CAISVTRTGGEPLHF. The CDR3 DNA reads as TGTGCCATCAGTGTCACGAGGACCGGAGGAGAACCCCTCCACTTT.

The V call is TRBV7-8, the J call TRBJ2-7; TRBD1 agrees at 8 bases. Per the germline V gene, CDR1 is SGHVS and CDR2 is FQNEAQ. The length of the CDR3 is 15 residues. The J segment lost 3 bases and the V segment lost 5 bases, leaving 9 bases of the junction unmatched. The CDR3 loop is CASSPYRGTLYEQYF. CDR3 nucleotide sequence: TGTGCCAGCAGCCCGTACAGGGGGACCCTCTACGAGCAGTACTTC.

This CDR3 is CSVARRGSGEQYF. The CDR3 DNA follows: TGCAGCGTTGCCCGCAGGGGTTCAGGCGAGCAGTACTTC. The rearrangement uses TRBV29-1 and TRBJ2-7, with D possibly being TRBD1 (6 bases). The CDR3 spans 13 residues. V lost 4 bases and J 6 bases, leaving 16 bases between the germline ends. CDR1 SQVTM and CDR2 ANQGSEA come from the germline V gene.

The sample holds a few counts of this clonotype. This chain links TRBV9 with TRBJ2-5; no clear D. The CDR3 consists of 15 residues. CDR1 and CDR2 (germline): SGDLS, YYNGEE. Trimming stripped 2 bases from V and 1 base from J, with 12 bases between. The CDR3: CASSVLGVPQETQYF. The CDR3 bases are TGTGCCAGCAGCGTGCTCGGCGTACCCCAAGAGACCCAGTACTTC.

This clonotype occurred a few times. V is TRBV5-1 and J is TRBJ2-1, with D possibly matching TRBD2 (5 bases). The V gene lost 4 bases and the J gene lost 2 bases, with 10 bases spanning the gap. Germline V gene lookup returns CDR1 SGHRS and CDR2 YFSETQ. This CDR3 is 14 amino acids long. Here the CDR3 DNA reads TGCGCCAGCAGCCGGGTCGGGGCCTACAATGAGCAGTTCTTC. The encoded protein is CASSRVGAYNEQFF.

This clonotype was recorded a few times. The CDR3 bases are TGCAGTGCTAGAGATCACTTATGGACAGGGGCAGGGGAGCAGTACTTC. Translated, it gives CSARDHLWTGAGEQYF. The V gene is TRBV20-1, the J gene TRBJ2-7; TRBD1 agrees at 9 bases. This CDR3 is 16 amino acids long. Germline assignment: CDR1 DFQATT and CDR2 SNEGSKA (reference sequence). Trimming at V came to 0 bases and at J to 7 bases, leaving 13 bases not matched to a gene.

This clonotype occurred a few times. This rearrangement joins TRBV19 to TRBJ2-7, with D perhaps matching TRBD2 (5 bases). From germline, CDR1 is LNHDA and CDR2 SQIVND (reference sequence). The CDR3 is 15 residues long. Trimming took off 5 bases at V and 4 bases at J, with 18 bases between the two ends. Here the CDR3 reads CASSPIGGTRYEQYF. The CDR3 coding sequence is TGTGCCAGTAGTCCCATCGGAGGCACAAGGTACGAGCAGTACTTC.

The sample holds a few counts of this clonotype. The CDR3 nucleotides read TGCAGTGCTGCTCCTGGGACAGCCTTCTCTGGGGCCAACGTCCTGACTTTC. This gives the protein CSAAPGTAFSGANVLTF. This chain uses TRBV20-1 with TRBJ2-6; 7 nucleotides match TRBD1. This CDR3 is built from 17 residues. The germline V gene encodes CDR1 DFQATT and CDR2 SNEGSKA (reference sequence). V lost 5 bases and J lost 0; bases outside the gene matches: 10.

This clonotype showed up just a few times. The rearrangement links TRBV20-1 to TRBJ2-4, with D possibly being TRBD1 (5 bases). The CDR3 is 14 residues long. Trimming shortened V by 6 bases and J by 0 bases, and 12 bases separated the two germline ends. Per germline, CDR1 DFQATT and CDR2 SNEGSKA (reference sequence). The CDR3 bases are TGCAGTGCCCCTGACAGTCTAGCCAAAAACATTCAGTACTTC. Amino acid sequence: CSAPDSLAKNIQYF.

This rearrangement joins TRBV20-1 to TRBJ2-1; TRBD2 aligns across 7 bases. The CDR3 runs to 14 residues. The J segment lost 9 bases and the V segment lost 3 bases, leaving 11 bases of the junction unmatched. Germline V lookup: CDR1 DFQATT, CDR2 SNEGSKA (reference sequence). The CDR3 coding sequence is TGCAGTGCTAGCTTTTGGACTAGTTCGGTTGAGCAGTTCTTC. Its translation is CSASFWTSSVEQFF.

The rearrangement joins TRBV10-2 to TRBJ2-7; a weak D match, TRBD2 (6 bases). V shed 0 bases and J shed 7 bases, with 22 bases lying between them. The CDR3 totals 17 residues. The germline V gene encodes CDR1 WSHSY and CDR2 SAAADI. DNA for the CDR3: TGCGCCAGCAGTGAGTCGATATATGGCTACCCAGGAGGGGAGCAGTACTTC. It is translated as CASSESIYGYPGGEQYF.

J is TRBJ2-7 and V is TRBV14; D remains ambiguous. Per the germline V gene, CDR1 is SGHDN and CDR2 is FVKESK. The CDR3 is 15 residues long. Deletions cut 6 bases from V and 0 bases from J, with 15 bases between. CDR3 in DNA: TGTGCCAGCAGGATCAGACATACGGCCTCCTACGAGCAGTACTTC. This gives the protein CASRIRHTASYEQYF. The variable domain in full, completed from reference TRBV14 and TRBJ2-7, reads EAGVTQFPSHSVIEKGQTVTLRCDPISGHDNLYWYRRVMGKEIKFLLHFVKESKQDESGMPNNRFLAERTGGTYSTLKVQPAELEDSGVYFCASRIRHTASYEQYFGPGTRLTVT.

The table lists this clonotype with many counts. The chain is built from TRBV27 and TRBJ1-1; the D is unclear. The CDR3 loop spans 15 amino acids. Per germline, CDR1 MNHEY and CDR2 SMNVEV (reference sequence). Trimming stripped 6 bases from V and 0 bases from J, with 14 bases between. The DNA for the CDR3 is TGTGCCAGCAGCCTCGGTGGACCTTTGAACACTGAAGCTTTCTTT. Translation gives CASSLGGPLNTEAFF.

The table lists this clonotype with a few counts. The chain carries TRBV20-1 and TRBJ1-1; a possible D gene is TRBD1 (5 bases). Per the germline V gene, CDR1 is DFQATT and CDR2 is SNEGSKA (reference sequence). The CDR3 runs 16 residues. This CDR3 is CAAPQTGRGMNTEAFF. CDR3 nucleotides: TGCGCGGCCCCTCAGACGGGGCGGGGGATGAACACTGAAGCTTTCTTT.

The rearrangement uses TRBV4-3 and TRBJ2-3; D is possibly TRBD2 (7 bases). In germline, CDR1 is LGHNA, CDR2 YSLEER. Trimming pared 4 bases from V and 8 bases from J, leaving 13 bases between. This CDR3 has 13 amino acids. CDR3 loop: CASSLRGGGTQYF. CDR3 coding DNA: TGCGCCAGCAGCCTTCGAGGGGGGGGTACGCAGTATTTT.

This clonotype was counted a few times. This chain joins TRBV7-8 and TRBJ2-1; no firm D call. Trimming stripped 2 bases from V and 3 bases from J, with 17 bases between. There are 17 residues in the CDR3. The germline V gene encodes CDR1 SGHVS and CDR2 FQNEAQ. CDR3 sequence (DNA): TGTGCCAGCAGCTTACCGAGGCGGTTCTCGGTCTACAATGAGCAGTTCTTC. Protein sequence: CASSLPRRFSVYNEQFF. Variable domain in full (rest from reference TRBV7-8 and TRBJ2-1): GAGVSQSPRYKVAKRGQDVALRCDPISGHVSLFWYQQALGQGPEFLTYFQNEAQLDKSGLPSDRFFAERPEGSVSTLKIQRTQQEDSAVYLCASSLPRRFSVYNEQFFGPGTRLTVL.

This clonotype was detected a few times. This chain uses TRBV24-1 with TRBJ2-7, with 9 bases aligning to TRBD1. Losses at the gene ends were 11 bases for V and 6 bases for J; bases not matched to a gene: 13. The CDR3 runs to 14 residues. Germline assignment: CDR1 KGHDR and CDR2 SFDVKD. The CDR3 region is CAIQAPGQGGEQYF. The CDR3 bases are TGTGCCATACAGGCCCCGGGACAGGGCGGCGAGCAGTACTTC.

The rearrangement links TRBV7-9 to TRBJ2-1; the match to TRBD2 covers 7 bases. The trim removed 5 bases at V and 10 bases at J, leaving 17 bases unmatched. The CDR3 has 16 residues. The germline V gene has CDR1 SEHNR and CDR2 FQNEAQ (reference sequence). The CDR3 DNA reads TGTGCCAGCAGCATTTTCCGGGACTACAGGATGGTGGAGCAGTTCTTC. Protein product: CASSIFRDYRMVEQFF. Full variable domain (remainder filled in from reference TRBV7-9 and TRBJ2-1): DTGVSQNPRHKITKRGQNVTFRCDPISEHNRLYWYRQTLGQGPEFLTYFQNEAQLEKSRLLSDRFSAERPKGSFSTLEIQRTEQGDSAMYLCASSIFRDYRMVEQFFGPGTRLTVL.

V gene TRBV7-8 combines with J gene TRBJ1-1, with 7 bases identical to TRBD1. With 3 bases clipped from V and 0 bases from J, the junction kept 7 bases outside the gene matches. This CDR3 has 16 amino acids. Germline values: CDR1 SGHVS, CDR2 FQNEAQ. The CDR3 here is CASSFKGAALNTEAFF. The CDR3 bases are TGTGCCAGCAGCTTCAAGGGGGCAGCTCTGAACACTGAAGCTTTCTTT.

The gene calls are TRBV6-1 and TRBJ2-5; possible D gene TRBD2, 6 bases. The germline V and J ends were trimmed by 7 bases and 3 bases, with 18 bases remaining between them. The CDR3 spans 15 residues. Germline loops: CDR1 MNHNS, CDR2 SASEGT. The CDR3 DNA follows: TGTGCCAGCACCCCCGTGGTAGCGGCCGAAGAGACCCAGTACTTC. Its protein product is CASTPVVAAEETQYF.